The sequence of this T cell receptor (beta chain) was determined in a study of lymphopenia after photon versus proton radiotherapy. Data came from immunoSEQ multiplex PCR; TCRdb stores just in-frame clones and leaves some out. This sample has about 7,300 clones, with 85% to 95% found just once. With respect to this clone: Its antigen remains unidentified.

Per germline, CDR1 ENHRY and CDR2 SYGVKD. V shed 8 bases, J shed 6 bases, and the junction held 20 bases outside the gene matches. The CDR3 has 18 amino acids. Overall study results and limits: Post-nadir diversity loss with photons came from oligoclonal expansion, particularly CD8+ Temra cells.

The clonotype originates from a woman aged 45-59 years with cholangiocarcinoma. The source was peripheral blood, collected from a patient treated with photon-based radiotherapy. V is TRBV10-3 and J is TRBJ2-7; 12 bases are a match to TRBD1. The CDR3 DNA reads as TGTGCCATCGGGGCAAACCCGTCTCCGGGACAGGGGGCACGCGAGCAGTACTTC. As protein: CAIGANPSPGQGAREQYF.